This T cell receptor beta chain was recovered during a study of blood T cell repertoires in COVID-19. Looking at the study overall: Whether acute or convalescent, the COVID-19 samples came from the United States, Italy and Spain.

Per the authors' pipeline: Using reference gene primer amplification, nucleated cell counts were estimated. Clones were read by immunoSEQ multiplex PCR, and TCRdb kept only the in-frame ones, dropping some. V and J calls and clone size are those listed in that table; D and trimming were worked out from the DNA. This table has some 290,000 clones, roughly 90% appearing once. V lost 1 base to trimming and J lost 7 bases; unmatched junction nucleotides: 4. The CDR3 consists of 13 residues. Germline CDR1 and CDR2: SGHTA and FQGNSA. In terms of age and location, participants ranged from roughly 18 to 89 years and lived in under 30 US areas. Self-reported history from a screening survey and questionnaire set each donor's cohort.

Sequencing was carried out using PBMCs or T cells enriched from blood (not recorded which). This clonotype originated in a woman in her thirties or forties with acute COVID-19. The gene calls are TRBV7-2 and TRBJ2-7, with 7 bases that match TRBD2. This CDR3 reads CASSLGGGREQYF. DNA for the CDR3: TGTGCCAGCAGCTTAGGGGGGGGTCGAGAGCAGTACTTC.